The sample holds many counts of the clone carrying this T cell receptor (beta chain). Its antigen is still unknown. The data were taken from a study of T cells in Graves' hyperthyroidism and ophthalmopathy. Study overall: Any treatment followed the collection of peripheral blood at initial diagnosis. Broader study findings: Expanded thyroid clonotypes (above 0.001) were mostly also found in blood.

Researchers amplified the TCR beta CDR3 regions from RNA transcripts. The TCR CDR3 was amplified in a first-round RT-PCR using the HTBI primer set. MiXCR, run by TCRdb on the multiplex PCR reads, gives a single entry per CDR3 protein. The table includes roughly 600,000 distinct CDR3 sequences, roughly 14% detected once. The CDR3 extends over 14 amino acids. CDR1 is ENHRY, CDR2 SYGVKD, per germline. V was pared by 3 bases and J by 5 bases, with 13 bases between. Diagnosing involved the use of clinical symptoms, serum thyroxine and TRAb, thyroid ultrasound and orbital computed tomography. The TCR originated in a woman aged 50 to 60 with Graves' ophthalmopathy. The chain has TRBV10-3 and TRBJ1-1; D is uncertain. Sequencing was carried out using blood. CDR3 nucleotide sequence: TGTGCCATCAGTGATGGCACCTCGAGGACTGAAGCTTTCTTT. Translating it yields CAISDGTSRTEAFF.